This TCR beta chain was retrieved from a study of graft-versus-host responses after intestinal transplantation. Study-wide background: Each of the recipients got a multivisceral, liver-intestinal, or isolated intestinal transplant.

As regards this clone: Its antigen remains unidentified.

Repertoires were generated with immunoSEQ multiplex PCR, while TCRdb's copy carries only in-frame clones and drops some. Of 90,000 to 150,000 clones in the sample, over 80% are singletons; the top ten hold around 0.12%. Trimming removed 4 bases at V and 2 bases at J, with 10 bases between. The CDR3 has 13 amino acids. Germline V gene lookup returns CDR1 SGHKS and CDR2 YYEKEE (reference sequence). This TCR came from a human donor who received an intestinal transplant. Sample: unstimulated CD4+ T cells sorted from spleen or lymph node cells, taken before intestinal transplant. The genes are TRBV5-5 and TRBJ2-7; tentatively, D is TRBD1 (6 bases). CDR3 sequence reads: CASSPDSAYEQYF. CDR3 coding DNA: TGTGCCAGCAGCCCGGACAGCGCCTACGAGCAGTACTTC.